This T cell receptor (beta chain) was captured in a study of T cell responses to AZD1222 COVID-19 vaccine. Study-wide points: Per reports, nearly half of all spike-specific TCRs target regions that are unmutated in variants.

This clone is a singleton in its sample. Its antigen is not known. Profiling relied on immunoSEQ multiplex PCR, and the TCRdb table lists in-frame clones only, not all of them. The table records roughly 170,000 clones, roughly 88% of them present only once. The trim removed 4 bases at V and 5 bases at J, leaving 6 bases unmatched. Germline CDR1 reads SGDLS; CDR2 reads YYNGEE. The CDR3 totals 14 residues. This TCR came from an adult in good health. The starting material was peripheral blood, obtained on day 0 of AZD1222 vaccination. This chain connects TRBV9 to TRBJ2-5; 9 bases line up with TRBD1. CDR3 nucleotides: TGTGCCAGCAGCTCGGGACAGGGATTCGAGACCCAGTACTTC. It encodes CASSSGQGFETQYF.